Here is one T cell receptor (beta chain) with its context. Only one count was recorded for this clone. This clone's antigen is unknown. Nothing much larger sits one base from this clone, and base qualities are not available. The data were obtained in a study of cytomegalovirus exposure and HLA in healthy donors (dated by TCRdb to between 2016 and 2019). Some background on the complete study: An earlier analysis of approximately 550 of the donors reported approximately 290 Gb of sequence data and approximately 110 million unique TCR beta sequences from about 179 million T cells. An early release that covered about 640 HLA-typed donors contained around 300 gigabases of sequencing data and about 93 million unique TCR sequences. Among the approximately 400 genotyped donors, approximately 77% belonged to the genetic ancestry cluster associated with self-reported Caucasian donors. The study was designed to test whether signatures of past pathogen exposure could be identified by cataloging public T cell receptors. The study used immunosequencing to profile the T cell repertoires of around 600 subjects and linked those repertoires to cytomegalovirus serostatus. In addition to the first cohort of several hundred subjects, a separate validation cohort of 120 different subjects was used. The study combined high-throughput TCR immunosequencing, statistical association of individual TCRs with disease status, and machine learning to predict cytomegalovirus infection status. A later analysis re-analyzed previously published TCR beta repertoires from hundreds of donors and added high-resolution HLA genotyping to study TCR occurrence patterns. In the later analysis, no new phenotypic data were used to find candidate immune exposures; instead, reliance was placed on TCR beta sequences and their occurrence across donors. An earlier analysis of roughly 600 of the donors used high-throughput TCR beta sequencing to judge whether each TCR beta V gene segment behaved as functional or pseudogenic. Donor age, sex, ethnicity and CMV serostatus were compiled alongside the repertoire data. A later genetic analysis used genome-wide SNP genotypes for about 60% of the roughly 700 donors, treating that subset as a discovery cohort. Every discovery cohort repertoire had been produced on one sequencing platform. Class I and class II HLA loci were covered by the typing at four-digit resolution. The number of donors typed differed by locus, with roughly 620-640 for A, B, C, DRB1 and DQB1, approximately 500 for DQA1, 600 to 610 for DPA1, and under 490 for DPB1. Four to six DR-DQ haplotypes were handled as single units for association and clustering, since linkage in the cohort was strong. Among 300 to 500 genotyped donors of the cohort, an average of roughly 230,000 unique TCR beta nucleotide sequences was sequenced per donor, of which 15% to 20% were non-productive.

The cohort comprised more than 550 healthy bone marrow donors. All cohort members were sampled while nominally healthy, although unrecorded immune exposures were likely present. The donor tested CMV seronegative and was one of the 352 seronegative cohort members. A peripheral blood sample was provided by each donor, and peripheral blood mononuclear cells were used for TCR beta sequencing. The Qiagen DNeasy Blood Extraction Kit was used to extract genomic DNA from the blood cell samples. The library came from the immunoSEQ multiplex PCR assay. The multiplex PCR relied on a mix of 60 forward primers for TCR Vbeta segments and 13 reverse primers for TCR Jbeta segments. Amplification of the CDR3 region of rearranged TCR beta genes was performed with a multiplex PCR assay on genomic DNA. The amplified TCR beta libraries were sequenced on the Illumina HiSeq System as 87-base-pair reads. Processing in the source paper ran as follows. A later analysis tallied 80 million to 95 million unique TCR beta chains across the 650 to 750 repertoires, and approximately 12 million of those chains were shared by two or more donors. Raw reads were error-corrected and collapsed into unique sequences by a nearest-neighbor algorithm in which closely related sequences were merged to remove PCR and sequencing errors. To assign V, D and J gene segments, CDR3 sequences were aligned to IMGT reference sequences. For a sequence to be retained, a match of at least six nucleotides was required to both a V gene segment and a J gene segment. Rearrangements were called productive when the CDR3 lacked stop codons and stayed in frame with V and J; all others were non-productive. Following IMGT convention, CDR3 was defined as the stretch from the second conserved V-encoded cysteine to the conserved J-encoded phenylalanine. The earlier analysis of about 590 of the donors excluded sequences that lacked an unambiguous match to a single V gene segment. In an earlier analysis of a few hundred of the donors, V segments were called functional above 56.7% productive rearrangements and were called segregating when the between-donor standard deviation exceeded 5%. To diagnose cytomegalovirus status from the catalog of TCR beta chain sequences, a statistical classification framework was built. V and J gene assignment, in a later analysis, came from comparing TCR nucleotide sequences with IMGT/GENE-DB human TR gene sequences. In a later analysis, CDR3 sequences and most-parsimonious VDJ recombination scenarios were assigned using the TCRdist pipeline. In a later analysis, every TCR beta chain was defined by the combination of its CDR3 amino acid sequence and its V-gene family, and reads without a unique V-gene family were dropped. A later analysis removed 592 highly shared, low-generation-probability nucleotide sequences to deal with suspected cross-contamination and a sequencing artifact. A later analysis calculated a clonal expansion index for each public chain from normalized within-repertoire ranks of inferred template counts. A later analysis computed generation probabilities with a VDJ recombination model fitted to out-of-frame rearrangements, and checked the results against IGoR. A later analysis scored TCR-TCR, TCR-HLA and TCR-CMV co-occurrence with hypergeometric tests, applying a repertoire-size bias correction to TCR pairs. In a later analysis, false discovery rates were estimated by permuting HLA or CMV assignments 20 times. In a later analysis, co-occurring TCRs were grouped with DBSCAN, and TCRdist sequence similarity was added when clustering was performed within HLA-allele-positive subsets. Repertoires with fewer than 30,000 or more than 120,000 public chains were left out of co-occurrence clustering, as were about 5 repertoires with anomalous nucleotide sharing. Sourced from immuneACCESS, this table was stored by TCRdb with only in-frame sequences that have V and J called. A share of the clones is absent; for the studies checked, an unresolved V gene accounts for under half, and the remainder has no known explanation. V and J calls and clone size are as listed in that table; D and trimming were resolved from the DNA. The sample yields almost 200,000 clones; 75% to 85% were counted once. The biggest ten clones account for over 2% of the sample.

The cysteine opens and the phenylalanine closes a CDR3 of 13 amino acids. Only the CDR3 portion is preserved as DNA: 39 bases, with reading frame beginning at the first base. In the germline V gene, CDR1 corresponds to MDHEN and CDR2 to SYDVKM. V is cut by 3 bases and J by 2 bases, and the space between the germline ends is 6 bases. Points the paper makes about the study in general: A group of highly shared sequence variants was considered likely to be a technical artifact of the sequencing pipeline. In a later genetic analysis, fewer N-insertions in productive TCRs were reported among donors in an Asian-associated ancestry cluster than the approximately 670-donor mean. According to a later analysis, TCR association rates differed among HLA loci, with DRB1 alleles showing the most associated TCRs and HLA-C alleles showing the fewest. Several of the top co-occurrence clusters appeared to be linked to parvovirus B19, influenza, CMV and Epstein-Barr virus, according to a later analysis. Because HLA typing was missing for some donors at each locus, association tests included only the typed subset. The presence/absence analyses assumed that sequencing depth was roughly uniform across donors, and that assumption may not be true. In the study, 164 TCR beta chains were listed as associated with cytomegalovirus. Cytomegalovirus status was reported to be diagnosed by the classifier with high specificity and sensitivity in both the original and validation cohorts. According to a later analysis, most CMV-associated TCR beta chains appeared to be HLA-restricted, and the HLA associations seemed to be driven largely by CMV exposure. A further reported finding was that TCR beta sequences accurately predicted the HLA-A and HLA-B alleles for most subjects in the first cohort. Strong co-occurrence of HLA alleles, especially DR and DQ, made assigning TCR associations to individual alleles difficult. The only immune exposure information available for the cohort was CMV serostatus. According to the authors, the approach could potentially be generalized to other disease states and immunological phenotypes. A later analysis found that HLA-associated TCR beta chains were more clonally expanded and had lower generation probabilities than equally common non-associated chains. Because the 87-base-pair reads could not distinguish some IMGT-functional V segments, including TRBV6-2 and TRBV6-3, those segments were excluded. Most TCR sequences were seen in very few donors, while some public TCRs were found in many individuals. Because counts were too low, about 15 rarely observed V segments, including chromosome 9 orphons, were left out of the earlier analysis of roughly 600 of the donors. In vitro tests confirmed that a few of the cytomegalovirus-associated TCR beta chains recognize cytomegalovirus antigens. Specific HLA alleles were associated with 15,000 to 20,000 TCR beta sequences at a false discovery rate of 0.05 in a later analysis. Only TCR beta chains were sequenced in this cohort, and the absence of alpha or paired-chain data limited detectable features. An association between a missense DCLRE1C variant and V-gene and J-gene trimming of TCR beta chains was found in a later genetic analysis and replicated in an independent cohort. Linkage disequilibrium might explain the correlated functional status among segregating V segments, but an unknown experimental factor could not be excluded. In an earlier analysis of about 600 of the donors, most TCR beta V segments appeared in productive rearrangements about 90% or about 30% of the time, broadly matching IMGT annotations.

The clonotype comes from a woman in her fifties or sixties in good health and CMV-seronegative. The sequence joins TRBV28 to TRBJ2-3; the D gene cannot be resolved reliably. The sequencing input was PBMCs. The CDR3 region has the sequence CASSLRPTDTQYF. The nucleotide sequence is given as TGTGCCAGCAGTTTGAGGCCCACAGATACGCAGTATTTT. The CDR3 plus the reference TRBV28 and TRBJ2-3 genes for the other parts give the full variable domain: DVKVTQSSRYLVKRTGEKVFLECVQDMDHENMFWYRQDPGLGLRLIYFSYDVKMKEKGDIPEGYSVSREKKERFSLILESASTNQTSMYLCASSLRPTDTQYFGPGTRLTVL.